Shown below are 23 T cell receptor beta chains from a single sample sequenced in a study of regulatory T cells in long-lasting Graves disease. Time point specified: newly diagnosed GD, antithyroid drugs for less than 3 months. There was RNA extracted from PBMCs, and the TCR library was made from it. Construction of TCR beta libraries relied on iRepertoire HTBI primers and on Arm-PCR targeting CDR3 regions. Via MiXCR, TCRdb re-called the multiplex PCR reads, giving one row per CDR3 protein. The sample holds around 250,000 distinct CDR3 sequences; 15% to 20% are singletons and the top ten take roughly 23%. This specimen consisted of peripheral blood mononuclear cells (PBMCs), obtained at new diagnosis, from a patient treated with antithyroid drugs. The source of these receptors is a female donor with Graves disease.

This rearrangement joins TRBV6-1 to TRBJ1-5, with D unclear. Germline CDR1 reads MNHNS; CDR2 reads SASEGT. This CDR3 region has 15 residues. The V gene lost 6 bases and the J gene lost 0 bases, with 12 bases spanning the gap. The CDR3 is CASRSDGYSNQPQHF. Here the CDR3 DNA reads TGTGCCAGCAGATCGGACGGATATAGCAATCAGCCCCAGCATTTT.

This clonotype was counted many times. The rearrangement joins TRBV2 to TRBJ2-5; 9 positions agree with TRBD1. This CDR3 has 13 amino acids. The V and J ends lost 7 bases and 4 bases, in that order; junction bases with no gene match: 4. Germline V gene lookup returns CDR1 SNHLY and CDR2 FYNNEI. The CDR3 protein is CASNYRGRETQYF. The CDR3 DNA is TGTGCCAGCAATTACAGGGGGCGAGAGACCCAGTACTTC.

In regard to this clonotype: This may arise from a read error, as a much more abundant clone is one base away. The V and J genes are TRBV7-2 and TRBJ2-7; D remains unclear. CDR1 is SGHTA and CDR2 is FQGNSA in the germline V gene. The CDR3 has 14 residues. The DNA for the CDR3 is TGTGTCAGCAGCCCCCTGGGTAGCTCCTACGAGCAGTACTTC. It yields the protein CVSSPLGSSYEQYF.

This clonotype was found many times. The rearrangement uses TRBV12-5 and TRBJ2-2; D gene ambiguous. Germline V lookup: CDR1 LGHNT, CDR2 FRNRAP. The CDR3 consists of 15 residues. V lost 0 bases and J 7 bases, leaving 12 bases between the germline ends. The CDR3 DNA reads as TGTGCTAGTGGTTTGGTACTGGCCAAAGTCGGGGAGCTGTTTTTT. Amino acid sequence: CASGLVLAKVGELFF.

J is TRBJ1-1 and V is TRBV6-1; D not certain. The CDR3 totals 16 residues. The germline gives CDR1 MNHNS, CDR2 SASEGT. Trimming cost V 6 bases and J 1 base, with 18 bases left between them. The CDR3, as DNA: TGTGCCAGCAGCCCATCCTTCAGAAGGGCGAACACTGAAGCTTTCTTT. Translated, it gives CASSPSFRRANTEAFF.

This clonotype was observed at least ten times. The V call is TRBV6-1, the J call TRBJ2-2, with no clear D. The germline gives CDR1 MNHNS, CDR2 SASEGT. Between the trimmed V and J ends, which lost 8 bases and 0 bases, there was a span of 7 bases. The CDR3 extends over 13 amino acids. The CDR3, as DNA: TGTGCCAGCCGGCTCGCGAACACCGGGGAGCTGTTTTTT. Protein product: CASRLANTGELFF.

This clonotype was picked up many times. The CDR3 DNA sequence: TGTGCCAGCAGGCCGGGACTAGCGGGAAGGGGGGGTGAGCAGTTCTTC. Protein: CASRPGLAGRGGEQFF. The J gene is TRBJ2-1, the V gene TRBV2, with TRBD2 identical over 13 bases. Germline trimming cut 6 bases from V and 9 bases from J; bases unmatched to any gene: 11. CDR1 is SNHLY and CDR2 is FYNNEI in the germline V gene. The CDR3 consists of 16 residues.

This clonotype was counted many times. This chain links TRBV19 with TRBJ1-1, with a tentative D call TRBD1 (5 bases). Trimming cost V 1 base and J 1 base, with 7 bases left between them. The CDR3 has 14 amino acids. Germline CDR1 reads LNHDA; CDR2 reads SQIVND (reference sequence). Here the CDR3 DNA reads TGTGCCAGTAGTATAGGACAGACGAACACTGAAGCTTTCTTT. This translates into CASSIGQTNTEAFF. Using reference TRBV19 and TRBJ1-1 for the parts outside the CDR3, the full variable domain is DGGITQSPKYLFRKEGQNVTLSCEQNLNHDAMYWYRQDPGQGLRLIYYSQIVNDFQKGDIAEGYSVSREKKESFPLTVTSAQKNPTAFYLCASSIGQTNTEAFFGQGTRLTVV.

This clonotype was recorded at least ten times. The rearrangement uses TRBV30 and TRBJ2-3, with 9 bases that match TRBD2. The germline V gene has CDR1 GTSNPN and CDR2 SVGIG (reference sequence). The trim removed 5 bases at V and 5 bases at J, leaving 11 bases unmatched. This CDR3 has 15 amino acids. In nucleotides, the CDR3 is TGTGCCTGGGGTCCGGGCGGGAGGGCCGTAGATACGCAGTATTTT. This encodes CAWGPGGRAVDTQYF.

In its sample, this clonotype was seen a few times. The chain is built from TRBV2 and TRBJ1-5; 7 bases are a match to TRBD1. CDR1 SNHLY and CDR2 FYNNEI come from the germline V gene. J gave up 4 bases and V 6 bases, and 6 bases lay outside the gene matches. The CDR3 runs 14 residues. The CDR3 DNA is TGTGCCAGCAGGCGGGACAGCCAAAATCAGCCCCAGCATTTT. It translates to CASRRDSQNQPQHF.

This clonotype appeared a few times. V usage is TRBV12-3 or TRBV12-4 and J usage is TRBJ1-3; D is ambiguous. The CDR3 is 14 residues long. Trimming left V 8 bases short and J 2 bases short, with 13 bases between. CDR3 bases: TGTGCCAGCTGGCGGACCGACCCTGGAAACACCATATATTTT. Translated, it gives CASWRTDPGNTIYF.

This clonotype came up many times. The chain has TRBV5-1 and TRBJ2-1, with D maybe TRBD2 (5 bases). V gave up 2 bases and J gave up 5 bases, with 11 bases separating them. CDR3 size: 14 residues. Per germline, CDR1 SGHRS and CDR2 YFSETQ. Written as DNA, the CDR3 is TGCGCCAGCAGCTTTGGTAGCGCCAACAATGAGCAGTTCTTC. It codes for CASSFGSANNEQFF.

With respect to this clonotype: It differs at one base from a far larger clone, so likely a read error. The rearrangement uses TRBV2 and TRBJ2-3; 8 positions match TRBD1. This CDR3 is 16 amino acids long. CDR1 and CDR2 from the germline V gene are SNHLY and FYNNEI. The CDR3 protein is CATSDLRTGLGDAQYF. Written as DNA, the CDR3 is TGTGCCACCAGTGACCTCCGGACAGGGTTAGGAGATGCGCAGTATTTT. The whole variable domain, filled in from reference TRBV2 and TRBJ2-3, reads EPEVTQTPSHQVTQMGQEVILRCVPISNHLYFYWYRQILGQKVEFLVSFYNNEISEKSEIFDDQFSVERPDGSNFTLKIRSTKLEDSAMYFCATSDLRTGLGDAQYFGPGTRLTVL.

This clonotype occurred many times. The chain uses TRBV30 and TRBJ2-3, with 7 bases that match TRBD1. The CDR3 covers 14 residues. Germline V gene sequence: CDR1 GTSNPN, CDR2 SVGIG (reference sequence). V lost 1 base and J lost 2; bases outside the gene matches: 3. CDR3 nucleotides: TGTGCCTGGAGTGCGACAGGGTACACAGATACGCAGTATTTT. Translated: CAWSATGYTDTQYF.

With regard to this clonotype: A much bigger clone sits one base away, suggesting this may be a read error. This sequence joins TRBV10-3 and TRBJ2-3, with unresolved D. CDR3 size: 15 residues. CDR1 and CDR2 from the germline V gene are ENHRY and SYGVKD. Trimming left V 5 bases short and J 0 bases short, with 12 bases between. CDR3 DNA: TGTGCCATCAGTTCTGGATTTGCTAGCACAGATACGCAGTATTTT. It translates to CAISSGFASTDTQYF.

Comments on this clonotype: The junction and the germline gene differ at one end; a read error may be behind it. The chain couples TRBV20-1 to TRBJ2-4; D call uncertain. The CDR3 has 13 residues. Germline CDR1 DFQATT, CDR2 SNEGSKA (reference sequence). The CDR3 DNA follows: TGCAGTGCTAGTTCGTTAGCCAAAAACATTAAGTACTTC. It is translated as CSASSLAKNIKYF.

This clonotype was counted at least ten times. The chain couples TRBV15 to TRBJ2-1, with D hard to call. CDR3 length: 15 residues. CDR1 LNHNV and CDR2 YYDKDF come from the germline V gene (reference sequence). Trimming stripped 1 base from V and 0 bases from J, with 7 bases between. CDR3 coding DNA: TGTGCCACCAGCAGAGGCCGGATCTCCTACAATGAGCAGTTCTTC. Protein product: CATSRGRISYNEQFF. The variable domain in full, with the rest retrieved from reference TRBV15 and TRBJ2-1, is DAMVIQNPRYQVTQFGKPVTLSCSQTLNHNVMYWYQQKSSQAPKLLFHYYDKDFNNEADTPDNFQSRRPNTSFCFLDIRSPGLGDTAMYLCATSRGRISYNEQFFGPGTRLTVL.

This clonotype was counted many times. The rearrangement links TRBV4-3 to TRBJ2-7, with D possibly matching TRBD2 (5 bases). Trimming removed 1 base from V and 2 bases from J, with 12 bases in between. CDR3 length: 15 amino acids. CDR1 is LGHNA and CDR2 is YSLEER in the germline V gene. The CDR3 DNA follows: TGCGCCAGCAGCCAAGGCCGCGAGGGAACCTACGAGCAGTACTTC. It is translated as CASSQGREGTYEQYF.

This clonotype was detected a few times. This sequence joins TRBV24-1 and TRBJ2-3; 9 bases are a match to TRBD1. This CDR3 spans 17 amino acids. Germline CDR1 and CDR2: KGHDR and SFDVKD. Unmatched junction bases numbered 10, after V lost 5 bases and J lost 2 bases. In DNA, the CDR3 is TGTGCCACCAGTGGGCTACCGGGACAGGGCCCCACAGATACGCAGTATTTT. Translated, it gives CATSGLPGQGPTDTQYF.

Ten or more counts support this clonotype. The chain employs TRBV7-8 and TRBJ2-5, with TRBD2 matching over 7 bases. The CDR3 sequence is 15 residues long. The germline gives CDR1 SGHVS, CDR2 FQNEAQ. V dropped 10 bases and J dropped 0; count of bases not matched to a gene: 11. The CDR3 sequence: CATRGGRGHQETQYF. CDR3 nucleotide sequence: TGTGCCACCCGCGGTGGGAGGGGCCACCAAGAGACCCAGTACTTC.

This clonotype was counted many times. V usage is TRBV6-1 and J usage is TRBJ2-2; unclear D gene. In germline, CDR1 is MNHNS, CDR2 SASEGT. This CDR3 region has 13 residues. Trimming left V 6 bases short and J 4 bases short, with 9 bases between. The CDR3 is CASSTPGTGELFF. CDR3 DNA sequence: TGTGCCAGCAGCACCCCCGGCACCGGGGAGCTGTTTTTT.

This clonotype was counted ten times or more. The chain links TRBV19 to TRBJ2-1; 7 bases are a match to TRBD2. The CDR3 runs to 14 residues. Trimming removed 4 bases from V and 7 bases from J; junction bases left unmatched: 7. Germline-derived CDR1 and CDR2 are LNHDA and SQIVND (reference sequence). CDR3 in DNA: TGTGCCAGTAGTAATTCGTGGCGGGAGAATGAGCAGTTCTTC. Its translation is CASSNSWRENEQFF.

The table lists this clonotype with many counts. The chain employs TRBV7-9 and TRBJ1-5, with D possibly being TRBD1 (6 bases). With 5 bases removed from V and 5 bases from J, the gap between germline ends came to 13 bases. Germline CDR1 reads SEHNR; CDR2 reads FQNEAQ (reference sequence). The CDR3 runs to 14 residues. The CDR3 DNA is TGTGCCAGCAGCCCTTGGACAGACCATCAGCCCCAGCATTTT. Translation gives CASSPWTDHQPQHF.